This T cell receptor (beta chain) comes out of a study of CD8+ T cells in alopecia areata. Investigators isolated RNA and reverse transcribed it into cDNA to act as the sequencing template. Repertoires were generated with immunoSEQ multiplex PCR, while TCRdb's copy carries only in-frame clones and drops some. The sample comprises 200,000 to 250,000 clones, under 75% of which are singletons, and more than 1.5% rests with the top ten. V was trimmed by 5 bases and J by 1 base, leaving 4 bases between them. CDR1 is SEHNR and CDR2 is FQNEAQ in the germline V gene (reference sequence). This CDR3 is 12 amino acids long. Treatment given: oral pan-JAK inhibitor, 5-10 mg twice daily.

V gene TRBV7-9 combines with J gene TRBJ2-3; D ambiguous. The clonotype originates from a human donor with alopecia areata. The sequencing used CD4+ T cells sorted from blood, collected at week 4, from a patient treated with tofacitinib. In nucleotides, the CDR3 is TGTGCCAGCAGCCCGGGCACAGATACGCAGTATTTT. This codes for CASSPGTDTQYF. Variable domain in full (rest from reference TRBV7-9 and TRBJ2-3): DTGVSQNPRHKITKRGQNVTFRCDPISEHNRLYWYRQTLGQGPEFLTYFQNEAQLEKSRLLSDRFSAERPKGSFSTLEIQRTEQGDSAMYLCASSPGTDTQYFGPGTRLTVL.